This T cell receptor (beta chain) originates from a study of blood T cell repertoires in COVID-19. Sequencing was performed with immunoSEQ multiplex PCR; in TCRdb, only in-frame clones are kept and a portion is missing. The repertoire holds 150,000 to 200,000 clones, with roughly 77% as singletons. The CDR3 length is 13 residues. The germline gives CDR1 LGHDT, CDR2 YNNKEL (reference sequence). V lost 2 bases and J lost 5, with 7 bases in between. Sequences were obtained from peripheral blood. The gene calls are TRBV3-1 (or the pseudogene TRBV3-2) and TRBJ1-5; no clear D gene. The sequence was obtained from a woman in her 40s with COVID-19, enrolled during active disease. The CDR3: CASSQSRHQPQHF. Written as DNA, the CDR3 is TGTGCCAGCAGCCAATCTCGTCATCAGCCCCAGCATTTT.